This T cell receptor beta chain was sequenced in a study of blood T cell repertoires in COVID-19. The table came from immunoSEQ multiplex PCR; TCRdb's copy has only in-frame clones and leaves some out. The sample lists just over 80,000 clones, approximately 80% occurring once. The CDR3 runs 13 residues. Trimming shortened V by 3 bases and J by 2 bases, and 8 bases separated the two germline ends. The germline V gene has CDR1 SGHRS and CDR2 YFSETQ. Sequencing was performed on peripheral blood. V gene TRBV5-1 combines with J gene TRBJ2-5, with a possible D match to TRBD1 (6 bases). The receptor's source is a man older than 75 with acute or convalescent COVID-19. CDR3 loop: CASSSGQQETQYF. As DNA, the CDR3 is TGCGCCAGCAGCTCTGGACAGCAAGAGACCCAGTACTTC. Combining the CDR3 with reference TRBV5-1 and TRBJ2-5 gives the whole variable domain KAGVTQTPRYLIKTRGQQVTLSCSPISGHRSVSWYQQTPGQGLQFLFEYFSETQRNKGNFPGRFSGRQFSNSRSEMNVSTLELGDSALYLCASSSGQQETQYFGPGTRLLVL.